This T cell receptor beta chain came from a study of cytomegalovirus exposure and HLA in healthy donors. General study results and limits: Other equally common chains were less clonally expanded than HLA-associated TCR beta chains, a later analysis showed. Researchers reportedly found TCR beta sequences accurately predicted most subjects' HLA-A and HLA-B alleles. For most TCR beta V segments, an earlier analysis put the productive rate at about 90% or about 30% of the time.

The PCR contained 60 Vbeta and 13 Jbeta primers. Using immunoSEQ multiplex PCR, the repertoire was profiled, and TCRdb retains in-frame clones only, with some absent. The top ten clones hold approximately 4% of a sample with some 150,000 clones, 76% of them seen once. CDR3 length: 11 amino acids. Germline loops: CDR1 SNHLY, CDR2 FYNNEI. The V end was cut by 6 bases, the J end by 9 bases, with 11 bases between. Details on this clone: As yet, its antigen is unknown.

This rearrangement joins TRBV2 to TRBJ1-1; TRBD1 is a possible D gene (5 bases). This receptor was identified in a man aged 18-30 years in good health and CMV-seronegative. The material sequenced was PBMCs. In DNA form, the CDR3 reads TGTGCCAGCAGGGGGGAGGAGAAAGCTTTCTTT. It is translated as CASRGEEKAFF.